The source of this T cell receptor (beta chain) is a study of blood T cell repertoires in COVID-19. With 7 bases clipped from V and 7 bases from J, the junction kept 4 bases outside the gene matches. CDR3 length: 13 amino acids. Only in-frame clones appear in the TCRdb table, and some are missing; sequencing was by immunoSEQ multiplex PCR. The repertoire holds about 120,000 clones, with around 74% as singletons. The genes are TRBV12-3 or TRBV12-4 and TRBJ1-4; 9 positions match TRBD1. The sample was peripheral blood. This TCR derives from a woman aged 55-70 years with acute or convalescent COVID-19. The CDR3 DNA reads TGTGCCAGCACCTACAGGGGGCGTGAAAAACTGTTTTTT. Protein: CASTYRGREKLFF.